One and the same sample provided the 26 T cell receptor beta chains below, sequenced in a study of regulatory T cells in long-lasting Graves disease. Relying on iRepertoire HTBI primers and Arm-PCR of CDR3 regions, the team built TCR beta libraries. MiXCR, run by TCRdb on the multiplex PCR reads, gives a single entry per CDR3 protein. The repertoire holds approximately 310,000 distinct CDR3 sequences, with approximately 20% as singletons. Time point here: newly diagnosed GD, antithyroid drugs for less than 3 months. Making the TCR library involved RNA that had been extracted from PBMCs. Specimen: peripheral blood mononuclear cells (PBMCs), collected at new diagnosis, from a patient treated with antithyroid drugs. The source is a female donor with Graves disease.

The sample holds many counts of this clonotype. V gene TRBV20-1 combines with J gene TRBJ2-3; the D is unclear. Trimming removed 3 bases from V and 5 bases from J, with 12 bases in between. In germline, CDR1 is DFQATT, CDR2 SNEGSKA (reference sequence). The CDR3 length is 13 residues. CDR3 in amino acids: CSASLAVGDTQYF. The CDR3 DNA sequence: TGCAGTGCTAGTCTGGCTGTAGGAGATACGCAGTATTTT.

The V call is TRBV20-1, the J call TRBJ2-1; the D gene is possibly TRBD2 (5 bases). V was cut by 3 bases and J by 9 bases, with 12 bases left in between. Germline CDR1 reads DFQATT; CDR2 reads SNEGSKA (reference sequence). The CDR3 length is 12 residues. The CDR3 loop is CSASSLAGEQFF. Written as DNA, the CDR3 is TGCAGTGCTAGTTCCCTAGCCGGTGAGCAGTTCTTC.

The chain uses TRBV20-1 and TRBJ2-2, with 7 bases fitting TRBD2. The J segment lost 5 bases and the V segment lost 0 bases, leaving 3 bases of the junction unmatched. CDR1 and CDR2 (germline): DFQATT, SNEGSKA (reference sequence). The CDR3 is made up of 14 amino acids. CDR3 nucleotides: TGCAGTGCTAGAGATCCTAGCGGAACCGGGGAGCTGTTTTTT. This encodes CSARDPSGTGELFF.

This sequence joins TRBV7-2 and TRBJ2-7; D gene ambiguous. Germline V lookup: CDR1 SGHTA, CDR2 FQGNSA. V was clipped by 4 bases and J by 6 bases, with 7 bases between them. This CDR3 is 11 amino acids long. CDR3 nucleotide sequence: TGTGCCAGCAGCTGGGCCGGCGAGCAGTACTTC. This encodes CASSWAGEQYF.

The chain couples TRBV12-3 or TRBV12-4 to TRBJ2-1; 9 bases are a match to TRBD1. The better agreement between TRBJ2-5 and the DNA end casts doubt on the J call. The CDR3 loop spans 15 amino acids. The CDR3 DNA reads TGTGCCAGCAGTCTAAGACCCGGGACAGGGGAGACCCAGTACTTC. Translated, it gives CASSLRPGTGETQYF.

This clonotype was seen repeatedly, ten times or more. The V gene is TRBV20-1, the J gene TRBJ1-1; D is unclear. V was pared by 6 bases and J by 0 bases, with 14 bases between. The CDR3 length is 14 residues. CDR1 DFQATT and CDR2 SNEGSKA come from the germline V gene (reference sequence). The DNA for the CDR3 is TGCAGTGCGCGTAGATCAACAGTGAACACTGAAGCTTTCTTT. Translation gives CSARRSTVNTEAFF.

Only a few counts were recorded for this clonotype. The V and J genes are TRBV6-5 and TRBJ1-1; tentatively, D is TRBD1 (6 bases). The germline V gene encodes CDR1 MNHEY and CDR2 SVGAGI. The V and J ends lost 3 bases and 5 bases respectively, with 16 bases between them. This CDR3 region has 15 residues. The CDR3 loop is CASSYREGGLTEAFF. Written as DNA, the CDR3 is TGTGCCAGCAGTTATCGAGAGGGGGGGTTAACTGAAGCTTTCTTT.

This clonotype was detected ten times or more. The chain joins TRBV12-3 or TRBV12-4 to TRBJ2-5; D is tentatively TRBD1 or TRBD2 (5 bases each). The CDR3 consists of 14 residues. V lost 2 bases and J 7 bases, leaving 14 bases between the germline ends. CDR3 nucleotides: TGTGCCAGCAGTTTAACGGGGCCCCGGGGGACCCAGTACTTC. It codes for CASSLTGPRGTQYF.

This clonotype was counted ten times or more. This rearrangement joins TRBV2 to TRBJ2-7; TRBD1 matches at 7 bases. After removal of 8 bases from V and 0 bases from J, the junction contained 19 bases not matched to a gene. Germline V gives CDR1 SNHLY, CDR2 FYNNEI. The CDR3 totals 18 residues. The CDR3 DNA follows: TGTGCCAGCTGTGTGGACCGACCGACAGGGTGGGGCTCCTACGAGCAGTACTTC. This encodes CASCVDRPTGWGSYEQYF.

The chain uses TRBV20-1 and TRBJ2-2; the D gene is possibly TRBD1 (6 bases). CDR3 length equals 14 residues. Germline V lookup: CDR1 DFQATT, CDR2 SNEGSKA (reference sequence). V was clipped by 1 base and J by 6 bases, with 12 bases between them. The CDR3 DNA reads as TGCAGTGCTAGAGGGCAGGGGACGGCCGGGGAGCTGTTTTTT. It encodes CSARGQGTAGELFF.

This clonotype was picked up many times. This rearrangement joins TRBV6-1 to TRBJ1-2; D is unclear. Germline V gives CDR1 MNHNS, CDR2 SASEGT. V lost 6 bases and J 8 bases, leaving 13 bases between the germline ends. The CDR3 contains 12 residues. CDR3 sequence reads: CASSPGTGGYTF. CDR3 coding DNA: TGTGCCAGCAGCCCCGGAACGGGCGGCTACACCTTC.

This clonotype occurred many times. The CDR3 reads CAISDPTYQETQYF. The CDR3 nucleotides are TGTGCCATCAGTGACCCGACATACCAAGAGACCCAGTACTTC. The genes are TRBV10-3 and TRBJ2-5; unclear D gene. The CDR3 contains 14 residues. The V gene lost 3 bases and the J gene lost 0 bases, with 8 bases spanning the gap. Germline CDR1 and CDR2: ENHRY and SYGVKD.

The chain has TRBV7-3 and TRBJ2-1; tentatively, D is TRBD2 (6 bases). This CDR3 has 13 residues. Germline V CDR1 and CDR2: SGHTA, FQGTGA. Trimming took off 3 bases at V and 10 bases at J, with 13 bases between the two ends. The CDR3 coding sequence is TGTGCCAGCAGCTTTAGAACTGCGGGGGAGCAGTTCTTC. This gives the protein CASSFRTAGEQFF.

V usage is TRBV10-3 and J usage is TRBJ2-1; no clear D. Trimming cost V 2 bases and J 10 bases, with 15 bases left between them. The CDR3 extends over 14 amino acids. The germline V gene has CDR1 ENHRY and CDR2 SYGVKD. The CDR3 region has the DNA TGTGCCATCAGTGAGCCGCCAGAGGTCGGAGAGCAGTTCTTC. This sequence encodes CAISEPPEVGEQFF.

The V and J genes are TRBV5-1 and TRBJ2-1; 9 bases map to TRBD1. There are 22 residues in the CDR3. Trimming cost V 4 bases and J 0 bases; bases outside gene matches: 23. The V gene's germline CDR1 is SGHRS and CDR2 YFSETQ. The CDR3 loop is CASSHAKFWDRATRSSYNEQFF. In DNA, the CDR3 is TGCGCCAGCAGCCACGCCAAGTTTTGGGACAGGGCAACAAGGAGCTCCTACAATGAGCAGTTCTTC.

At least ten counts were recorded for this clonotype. CDR3 loop: CASNPTGSGELFF. DNA of the CDR3: TGTGCCAGCAACCCAACAGGGTCCGGGGAGCTGTTTTTT. The genes are TRBV12-3 or TRBV12-4 and TRBJ2-2; D might be TRBD1 (6 bases). Trimming left V 7 bases short and J 6 bases short, with 12 bases between. The CDR3 sequence is 13 residues long.

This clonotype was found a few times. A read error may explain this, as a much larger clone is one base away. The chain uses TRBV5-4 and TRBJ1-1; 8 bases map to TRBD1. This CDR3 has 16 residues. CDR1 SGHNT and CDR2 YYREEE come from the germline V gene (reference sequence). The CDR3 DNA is TGTGTCAGCAGCTTGGGCGGACAGGGATCGAACACTGAAGCTTTCTTT. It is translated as CVSSLGGQGSNTEAFF.

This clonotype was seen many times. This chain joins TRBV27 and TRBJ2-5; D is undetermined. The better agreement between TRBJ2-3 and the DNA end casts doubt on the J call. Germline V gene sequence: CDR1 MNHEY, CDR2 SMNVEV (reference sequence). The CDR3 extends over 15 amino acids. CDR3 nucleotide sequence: TGTGCCAGCAGCCCCGCCGCAGGCCTGGAGGATACGCAGTATTTT. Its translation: CASSPAAGLEDTQYF.

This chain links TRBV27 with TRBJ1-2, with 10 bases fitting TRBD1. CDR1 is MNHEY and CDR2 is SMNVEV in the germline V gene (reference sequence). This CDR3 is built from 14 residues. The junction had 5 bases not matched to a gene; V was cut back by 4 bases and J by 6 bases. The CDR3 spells CASSSRGQGNGYTF. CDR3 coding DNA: TGTGCCAGCAGTTCTCGGGGACAGGGGAATGGCTACACCTTC.

The CDR3, as DNA: TGTGCCAGCAGCTCACTTACCCCTGGGCAGTTCTTC. Protein product: CASSSLTPGQFF. The V gene is TRBV7-8, the J gene TRBJ2-1; no definite D call. The CDR3 spans 12 residues. Germline values: CDR1 SGHVS, CDR2 FQNEAQ. V was pared by 4 bases and J by 12 bases, with 13 bases between. The full variable domain, rest sourced from reference TRBV7-8 and TRBJ2-1, is GAGVSQSPRYKVAKRGQDVALRCDPISGHVSLFWYQQALGQGPEFLTYFQNEAQLDKSGLPSDRFFAERPEGSVSTLKIQRTQQEDSAVYLCASSSLTPGQFFGPGTRLTVL.

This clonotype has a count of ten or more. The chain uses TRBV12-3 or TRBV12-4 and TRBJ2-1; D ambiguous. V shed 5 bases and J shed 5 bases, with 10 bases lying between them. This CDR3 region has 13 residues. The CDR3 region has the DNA TGTGCCAGCAGTCCCGGTACCGACAATGAGCAGTTCTTC. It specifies CASSPGTDNEQFF.

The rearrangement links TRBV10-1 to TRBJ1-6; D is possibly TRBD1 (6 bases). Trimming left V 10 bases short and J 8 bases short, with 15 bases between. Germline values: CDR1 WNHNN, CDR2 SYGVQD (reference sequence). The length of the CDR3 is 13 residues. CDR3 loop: CAILYRDDSPLHF. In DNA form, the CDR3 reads TGCGCCATCTTGTACAGGGATGATTCACCCCTCCACTTT.

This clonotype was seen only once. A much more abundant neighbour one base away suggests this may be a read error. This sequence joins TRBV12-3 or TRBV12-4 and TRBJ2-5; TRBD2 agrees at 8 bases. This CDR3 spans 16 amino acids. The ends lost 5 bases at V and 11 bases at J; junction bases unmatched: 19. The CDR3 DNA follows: TGTGCCAGCAGTCCTACCGGGACTAGAAGGGACAATGAGCAGTACTTC. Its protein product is CASSPTGTRRDNEQYF.

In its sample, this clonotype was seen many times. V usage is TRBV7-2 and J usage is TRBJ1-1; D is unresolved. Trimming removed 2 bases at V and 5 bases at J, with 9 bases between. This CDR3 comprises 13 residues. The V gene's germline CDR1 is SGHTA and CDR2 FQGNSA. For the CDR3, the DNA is TGTGCCAGCAGCTTATTCCAAGGGACTGAAGCTTTCTTT. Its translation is CASSLFQGTEAFF.

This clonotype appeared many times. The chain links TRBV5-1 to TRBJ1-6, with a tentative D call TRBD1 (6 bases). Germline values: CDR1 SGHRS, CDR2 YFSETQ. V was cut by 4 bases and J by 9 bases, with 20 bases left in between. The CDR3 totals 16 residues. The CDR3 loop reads CASSRTGGEIGSPLHF. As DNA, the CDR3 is TGCGCCAGCAGCCGGACCGGGGGCGAGATCGGTTCACCCCTCCACTTT.

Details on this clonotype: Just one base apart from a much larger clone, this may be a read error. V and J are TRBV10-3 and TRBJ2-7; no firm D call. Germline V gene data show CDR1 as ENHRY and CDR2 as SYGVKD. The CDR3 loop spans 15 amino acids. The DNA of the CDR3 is TGTGCCATCGGTGAGTCGACCGAGGTCGACTACGAGCAGTACTTC. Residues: CAIGESTEVDYEQYF.